This T cell receptor (beta chain) was captured by sequencing in a study of blood T cell repertoires in COVID-19. The overall study: Acute-phase and convalescent COVID-19 samples originated in the United States, Italy and Spain. From T cells, B-cell-depleted T cells, or PBMCs came the material, which was cDNA or gDNA.

Per the study methods: Estimates of nucleated cell counts were drawn from the amplification of reference gene primers. Produced via immunoSEQ multiplex PCR; TCRdb's table is partial and in-frame only. D and trimming come from the DNA, and the V and J calls and clone size come from that table. The data contain roughly 140,000 clones, roughly 84% of them seen just once; the ten biggest clones take up roughly a tenth. This CDR3 is 14 amino acids long. Trimming left V 7 bases short and J 5 bases short, with 17 bases between. In germline, CDR1 is GTSNPN, CDR2 SVGIG (reference sequence). Material: peripheral blood. The V and J genes are TRBV30 and TRBJ2-2; D is perhaps TRBD1 (5 bases). The TCR comes from a man aged 55 to 70 with active or convalescent COVID-19. Here the CDR3 reads CASRVGVSTGELFF. DNA for the CDR3: TGTGCCTCCCGAGTAGGGGTTAGTACCGGGGAGCTGTTTTTT.